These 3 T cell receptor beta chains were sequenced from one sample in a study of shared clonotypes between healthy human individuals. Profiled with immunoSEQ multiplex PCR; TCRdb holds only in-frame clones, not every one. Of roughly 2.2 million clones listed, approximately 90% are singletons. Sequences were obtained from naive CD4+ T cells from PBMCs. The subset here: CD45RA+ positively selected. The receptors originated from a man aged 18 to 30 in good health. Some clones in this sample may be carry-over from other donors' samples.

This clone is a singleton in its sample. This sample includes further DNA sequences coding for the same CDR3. CDR3 protein: CASSLSGPVNTEAFF. CDR3 DNA: TGTGCCAGCAGCTTATCGGGGCCAGTGAACACTGAAGCTTTCTTT. The chain is built from TRBV7-2 and TRBJ1-1; tentatively, D is TRBD1 (5 bases). In germline, CDR1 is SGHTA, CDR2 FQGNSA. The CDR3 spans 15 residues. The V end was cut by 2 bases, the J end by 0 bases, with 10 bases between.

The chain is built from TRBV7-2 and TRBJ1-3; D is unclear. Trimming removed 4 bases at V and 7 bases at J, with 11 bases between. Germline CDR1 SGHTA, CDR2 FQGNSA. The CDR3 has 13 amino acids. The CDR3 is CASSSPVWNTIYF. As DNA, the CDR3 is TGTGCCAGCAGCTCTCCCGTGTGGAACACCATATATTTT. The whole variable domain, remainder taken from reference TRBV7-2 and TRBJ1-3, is GAGVSQSPSNKVTEKGKDVELRCDPISGHTALYWYRQSLGQGLEFLIYFQGNSAPDKSGLPSDRFSAERTGGSVSTLTIQRTQQEDSAVYLCASSSPVWNTIYFGEGSWLTVV.

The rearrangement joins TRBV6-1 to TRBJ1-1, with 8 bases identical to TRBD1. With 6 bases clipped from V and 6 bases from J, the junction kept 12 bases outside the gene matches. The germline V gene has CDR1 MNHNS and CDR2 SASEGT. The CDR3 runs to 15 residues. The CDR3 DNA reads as TGTGCCAGCAGATTTGCAGGGGGCGGAGGCGCTGAAGCTTTCTTT. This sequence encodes CASRFAGGGGAEAFF.